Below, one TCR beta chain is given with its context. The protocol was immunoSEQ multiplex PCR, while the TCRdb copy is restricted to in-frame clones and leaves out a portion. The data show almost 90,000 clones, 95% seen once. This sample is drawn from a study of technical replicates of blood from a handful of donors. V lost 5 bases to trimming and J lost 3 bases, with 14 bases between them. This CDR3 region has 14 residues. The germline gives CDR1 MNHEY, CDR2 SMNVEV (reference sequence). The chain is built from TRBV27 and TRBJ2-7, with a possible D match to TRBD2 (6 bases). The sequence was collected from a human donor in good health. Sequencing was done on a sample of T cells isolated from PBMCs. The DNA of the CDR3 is TGTGCCAGCAGTCTGGGACTTGGTTTCTACGAGCAGTACTTC. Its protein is CASSLGLGFYEQYF.